This TCR beta chain stems from a study of cytomegalovirus exposure and HLA in healthy donors. About this clone: The target antigen is unknown.

Findings and caveats of the study: Earlier findings revealed that most TCR beta V segments proved productive either about 87% or about 30% of the time. According to the study, 150 to 200 TCR beta chains were cytomegalovirus-associated. Some V segments, TRBV6-2 and TRBV6-3 among them, were indistinguishable and were therefore excluded. Judged likely to be a sequencing artifact was a cluster of highly shared sequence variants.

Germline CDR1 is GTSNPN and CDR2 is SVGIG (reference sequence). V lost 1 base, J lost 5 bases, and 12 bases lay in between. This CDR3 contains 13 residues. This PCR relied on a set of 60 Vbeta primers and 13 Jbeta primers. Profiled with immunoSEQ multiplex PCR; TCRdb holds only in-frame clones, not every one. The repertoire holds about 130,000 clones, about 81% seen once, with 1.1% in the top ten. This chain uses TRBV30 with TRBJ2-7, with a tentative D call TRBD1 (5 bases). The sequenced material came from PBMCs. The clonotype originates from a woman aged 25 to 39 in good health and CMV-seronegative. The CDR3 is CAWSGQGNHEQYF. The CDR3, as DNA: TGTGCCTGGAGTGGGCAGGGAAACCACGAGCAGTACTTC.